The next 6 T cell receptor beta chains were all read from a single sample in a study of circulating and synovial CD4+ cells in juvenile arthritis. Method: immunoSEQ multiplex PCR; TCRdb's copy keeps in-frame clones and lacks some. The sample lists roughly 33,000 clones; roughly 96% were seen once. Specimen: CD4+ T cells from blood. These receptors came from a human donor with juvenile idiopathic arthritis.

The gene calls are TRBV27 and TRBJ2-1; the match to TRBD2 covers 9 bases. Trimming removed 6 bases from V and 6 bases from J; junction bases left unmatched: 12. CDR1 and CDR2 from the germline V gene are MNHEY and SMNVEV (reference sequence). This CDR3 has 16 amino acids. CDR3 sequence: CASSHSLAGNLNEQFF. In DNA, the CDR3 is TGTGCCAGCAGCCACTCTCTAGCGGGGAATCTCAATGAGCAGTTCTTC.

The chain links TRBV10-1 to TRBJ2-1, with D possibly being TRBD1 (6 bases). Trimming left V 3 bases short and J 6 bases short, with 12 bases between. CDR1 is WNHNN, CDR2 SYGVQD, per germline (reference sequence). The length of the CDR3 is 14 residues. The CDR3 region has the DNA TGCGCCAGCAGTGACCAGGGGCCGTCCAATGAGCAGTTCTTC. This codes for CASSDQGPSNEQFF.

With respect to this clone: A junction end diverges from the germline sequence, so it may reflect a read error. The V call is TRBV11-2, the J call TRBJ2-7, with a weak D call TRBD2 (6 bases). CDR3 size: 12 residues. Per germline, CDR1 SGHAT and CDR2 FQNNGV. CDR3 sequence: CASSLEEGEQYF. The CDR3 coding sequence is TGTGCCAGCAGCCTAGAGGAGGGGGAGCAGTACTTC.

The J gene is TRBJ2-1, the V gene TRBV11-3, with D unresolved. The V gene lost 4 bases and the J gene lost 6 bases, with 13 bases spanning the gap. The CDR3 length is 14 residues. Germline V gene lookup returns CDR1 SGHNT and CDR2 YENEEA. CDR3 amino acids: CASSSGAASNEQFF. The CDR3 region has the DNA TGTGCCAGCAGCTCCGGAGCAGCTAGCAATGAGCAGTTCTTC.

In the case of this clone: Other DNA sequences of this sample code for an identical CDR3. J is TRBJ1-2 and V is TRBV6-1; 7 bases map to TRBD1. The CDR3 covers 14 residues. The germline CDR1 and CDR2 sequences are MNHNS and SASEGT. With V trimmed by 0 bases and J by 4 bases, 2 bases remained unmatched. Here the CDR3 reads CASSEAGTAYGYTF. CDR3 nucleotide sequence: TGTGCCAGCAGTGAAGCCGGGACAGCCTATGGCTACACCTTC.

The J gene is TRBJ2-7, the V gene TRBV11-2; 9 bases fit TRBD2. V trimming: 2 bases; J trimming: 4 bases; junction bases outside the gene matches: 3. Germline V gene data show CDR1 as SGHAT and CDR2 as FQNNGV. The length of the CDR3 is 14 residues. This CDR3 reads CASSLSLAGYEQYF. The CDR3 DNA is TGTGCCAGCAGCTTATCGCTAGCGGGATACGAGCAGTACTTC.